Listed here are 27 T cell receptor beta chains from one sample, sequenced in a study of PD-1 blockade in classical Hodgkin lymphoma (dated by TCRdb to 2020 to 2021). Interpreted using the paper, the time point label stands for: cycle 1 day 1 (C1D1), immediately before nivolumab initiation. All trial patients had relapsed after autologous stem cell transplantation, with cohorts A, B and C differing in prior brentuximab vedotin exposure. Library generation was performed with the immunoSEQ multiplex PCR assay. Held by TCRdb, this immuneACCESS table contains in-frame sequences only and omits some clones. Under half of the omission traces to an unresolved V gene where checked; the cause of the rest is unknown. The sample has 13,000 to 15,000 clones on record, approximately 60% of them singletons. The biggest ten clones account for over 8.5% of the sample. The sample was peripheral blood mononuclear cells (PBMCs), taken at baseline. These receptors were obtained from a human donor with classical Hodgkin lymphoma.

This chain joins TRBV6-6 and TRBJ1-3, with D possibly being TRBD1 (6 bases). Germline V gives CDR1 MNHNY, CDR2 SVGAGI (reference sequence). V dropped 6 bases and J dropped 0 bases, with 12 bases sitting between them. The CDR3 covers 15 residues. In nucleotides, the CDR3 is TGTGCCAGCAGGTGGACAGAGAGCTCTGGAAACACCATATATTTT. It yields the protein CASRWTESSGNTIYF.

The chain combines TRBV18 with TRBJ2-3, with D unclear. With 1 base removed from V and 0 bases from J, the gap between germline ends came to 14 bases. CDR1 and CDR2 from the germline V gene are KGHSH and LQKENI. The CDR3 has 17 amino acids. CDR3 sequence reads: CASSPLIVSPSTDTQYF. The CDR3 DNA sequence: TGTGCCAGCTCACCACTTATTGTGTCCCCGAGCACAGATACGCAGTATTTT.

This CDR3 is CASSESRGFNQPQHF. CDR3 DNA sequence: TGCGCCAGCAGTGAGTCGCGAGGATTCAATCAGCCCCAGCATTTT. The chain is built from TRBV10-2 and TRBJ1-5; no firm D call. Germline CDR1 reads WSHSY; CDR2 reads SAAADI. This CDR3 is built from 15 residues. The germline V and J ends were trimmed by 0 bases and 3 bases, with 9 bases remaining between them.

The chain carries TRBV4-1 and TRBJ2-1, with TRBD2 matching 7 bases. After removal of 4 bases from V and 4 bases from J, the junction contained 16 bases not matched to a gene. In germline, CDR1 is MGHRA, CDR2 YSYEKL. There are 18 residues in the CDR3. This chain's CDR3 is CASSRNDRLRELYNEQFF. The CDR3 DNA sequence: TGCGCCAGCAGCCGGAACGACCGGTTGCGGGAGTTATACAATGAGCAGTTCTTC.

This clone was counted a single time. The DNA for the CDR3 is TGTGCCAGCAGTTCACTAGCGGGGTATCAAGAGACCCAGTACTTC. This codes for CASSSLAGYQETQYF. The rearrangement joins TRBV6-6 to TRBJ2-5; the match to TRBD2 covers 10 bases. V lost 4 bases and J lost 2; bases outside the gene matches: 4. The CDR3 totals 15 residues. The V gene's germline CDR1 is MNHNY and CDR2 SVGAGI (reference sequence).

The chain has TRBV10-3 and TRBJ2-7; TRBD1 aligns across 8 bases. The junction had 6 bases not matched to a gene; V was cut back by 4 bases and J by 1 base. The CDR3 has 15 residues. Germline loops: CDR1 ENHRY, CDR2 SYGVKD. The CDR3 bases are TGTGCCATCAGTGGGCGGACAGGGATGTCCTACGAGCAGTACTTC. This sequence encodes CAISGRTGMSYEQYF.

The chain employs TRBV19 and TRBJ2-7; a weak D match, TRBD1 (6 bases). With 3 bases removed from V and 7 bases from J, the gap between germline ends came to 13 bases. CDR3 length equals 13 residues. The V gene's germline CDR1 is LNHDA and CDR2 SQIVND (reference sequence). Here the CDR3 DNA reads TGTGCCAGTAGTATCGGGCTCAGGGGTGAGCAGTACTTC. The encoded protein is CASSIGLRGEQYF.

This chain joins TRBV6-1 and TRBJ2-7; D not resolved. V dropped 7 bases and J dropped 3 bases, with 10 bases sitting between them. The germline CDR1 and CDR2 sequences are MNHNS and SASEGT. The CDR3 is 12 amino acids. This chain's CDR3 is CASMGNRYEQYF. The CDR3 DNA sequence: TGTGCCAGCATGGGCAACCGCTACGAGCAGTACTTC.

This clone occurred a few times. This sequence joins TRBV4-1 and TRBJ1-5; no clear D gene. The CDR3 length is 15 residues. Trimming took off 0 bases at V and 3 bases at J, with 9 bases between the two ends. Germline-derived CDR1 and CDR2 are MGHRA and YSYEKL. The CDR3 sequence is CASSQEGRYNQPQHF. Written as DNA, the CDR3 is TGCGCCAGCAGCCAAGAGGGCCGATACAATCAGCCCCAGCATTTT.

The chain joins TRBV28 to TRBJ2-1; D ambiguous. CDR3 length: 12 residues. Germline CDR1 reads MDHEN; CDR2 reads SYDVKM. The ends were cut back, 6 bases at V and 10 bases at J, with 13 bases in the middle. The CDR3 DNA reads as TGTGCCAGCAGCTTAAGAATCCCGGAGCAGTTCTTC. It translates to CASSLRIPEQFF.

The chain couples TRBV18 to TRBJ2-7, with D perhaps given as TRBD1 or TRBD2 (5 bases each). Germline values: CDR1 KGHSH, CDR2 LQKENI. This CDR3 spans 16 amino acids. The V end lost 4 bases, the J end lost 0 bases, and 16 bases lay between the germline ends. CDR3 DNA: TGTGCCAGCTCACGGATCCGGGACGTTAGCTCCTACGAGCAGTACTTC. Translated, it gives CASSRIRDVSSYEQYF.

This rearrangement joins TRBV28 to TRBJ2-7; 7 nucleotides match TRBD1. Germline values: CDR1 MDHEN, CDR2 SYDVKM. The CDR3 loop spans 14 amino acids. The V segment lost 6 bases and the J segment 0 bases; nucleotides outside the gene matches: 5. The CDR3 bases are TGTGCCAGCAGAAGACAGGGTAGCTCCTACGAGCAGTACTTC. The encoded protein is CASRRQGSSYEQYF.

This chain connects TRBV29-1 to TRBJ2-7; the D gene could be TRBD1 or TRBD2 (7 bases each). This CDR3 comprises 12 residues. Per the germline V gene, CDR1 is SQVTM and CDR2 is ANQGSEA. The V end was cut by 6 bases, the J end by 7 bases, with 16 bases between. This CDR3 reads CSVQGGRGEQYF. CDR3 nucleotides: TGCAGCGTCCAGGGGGGGAGAGGAGAGCAGTACTTC.

This clone has a single count. The chain has TRBV28 and TRBJ2-7, with D possibly TRBD2 on 6 matching bases. The germline V gene encodes CDR1 MDHEN and CDR2 SYDVKM. The CDR3 length is 13 residues. V lost 6 bases and J lost 3, with 12 bases in between. Here the CDR3 DNA reads TGTGCCAGCAGGCCCGGAGGGCTCTACGAGCAGTACTTC. Translation: CASRPGGLYEQYF.

The J gene is TRBJ2-3, the V gene TRBV9; no clear D gene. From germline, CDR1 is SGDLS and CDR2 YYNGEE. This CDR3 comprises 13 residues. V gave up 0 bases and J gave up 6 bases, with 8 bases separating them. In nucleotides, the CDR3 is TGTGCCAGCAGCGTAGATAGTCCGGATACGCAGTATTTT. It specifies CASSVDSPDTQYF.

The V call is TRBV7-9, the J call TRBJ2-1; 8 bases align to TRBD1. This CDR3 spans 15 amino acids. The J segment lost 1 base and the V segment lost 5 bases, leaving 4 bases of the junction unmatched. CDR1 is SEHNR, CDR2 FQNEAQ, per germline (reference sequence). The CDR3 DNA is TGTGCCAGCAGCGTAACAGGGGGATCCTACAATGAGCAGTTCTTC. It is translated as CASSVTGGSYNEQFF.

V usage is TRBV5-4 and J usage is TRBJ2-3, with 14 bases fitting TRBD2. The CDR3 has 17 residues. From germline, CDR1 is SGHNT and CDR2 YYREEE (reference sequence). V lost 4 bases to trimming and J lost 6 bases; unmatched junction nucleotides: 10. The CDR3: CASSAQVGLAGEDTQYF. The CDR3 DNA follows: TGTGCCAGCAGCGCCCAAGTGGGACTAGCGGGAGAGGATACGCAGTATTTT.

On this clone itself: A much larger clone differs by one base, so this may be a read error. This specimen includes other DNA sequences encoding the same CDR3. The chain couples TRBV9 to TRBJ2-5; D call uncertain. CDR1 and CDR2 from the germline V gene are SGDLS and YYNGEE. The CDR3 is made up of 12 amino acids. Trimming removed 0 bases at V and 3 bases at J, with 3 bases between. This CDR3 reads CASSVEEETQYF. The CDR3 DNA follows: TGTGCCAGCAGCGTAGAGGAAGAGACCCAGTACTTC.

This chain uses TRBV27 with TRBJ1-6; possible D gene TRBD1, 6 bases. The CDR3 sequence is 15 residues long. CDR1 and CDR2 (germline): MNHEY, SMNVEV (reference sequence). V was cut by 2 bases and J by 7 bases, with 12 bases left in between. The CDR3 region is CASSLITGKNSPLHF. In nucleotides, the CDR3 is TGTGCCAGCAGTTTAATTACAGGGAAGAATTCACCCCTCCACTTT.

The chain joins TRBV7-2 to TRBJ1-3; D is ambiguous. CDR1 and CDR2 (germline): SGHTA, FQGNSA. The CDR3 is 13 amino acids. The V gene lost 4 bases and the J gene lost 4 bases, with 8 bases spanning the gap. DNA of the CDR3: TGTGCCAGCAGCTCCGCGACAGGAAACACCATATATTTT. Encoded protein: CASSSATGNTIYF.

The chain joins TRBV4-1 to TRBJ2-1; D is perhaps TRBD2 (7 bases). Trimming removed 4 bases from V and 6 bases from J, with 16 bases in between. The CDR3 is 15 residues long. From germline, CDR1 is MGHRA and CDR2 YSYEKL. The CDR3 DNA sequence: TGCGCCAGCAGCCTACTCGCGGGGGCGCCCAATGAGCAGTTCTTC. Residues: CASSLLAGAPNEQFF.

This rearrangement joins TRBV18 to TRBJ2-2; D might be TRBD1 or TRBD2, each matching 6 bases. The CDR3 is 15 amino acids. The V end lost 2 bases, the J end lost 1 base, and 8 bases lay between the germline ends. From germline, CDR1 is KGHSH and CDR2 LQKENI. The CDR3 region has the DNA TGTGCCAGCTCACCAGGAGGGGGGAACACCGGGGAGCTGTTTTTT. Translating it yields CASSPGGGNTGELFF.

The chain links TRBV7-6 to TRBJ2-5; D might be TRBD1 (7 bases). Trimming stripped 3 bases from V and 0 bases from J, with 11 bases between. Germline CDR1 reads SGHVS; CDR2 reads FNYEAQ. This CDR3 has 15 residues. The CDR3 DNA follows: TGTGCCAGCAGCTTCAGGGGGACTCACCAAGAGACCCAGTACTTC. Its translation: CASSFRGTHQETQYF.

This clone was seen once. The V call is TRBV11-2, the J call TRBJ2-2; no clear D gene. The V end was cut by 1 base, the J end by 4 bases, with 7 bases between. CDR3 size: 14 residues. Germline CDR1 reads SGHAT; CDR2 reads FQNNGV. This CDR3 reads CASSLGDSTGELFF. CDR3 DNA: TGTGCCAGCAGCTTAGGCGACTCCACCGGGGAGCTGTTTTTT.

This sequence joins TRBV7-2 and TRBJ2-7, with TRBD1 identical over 10 bases. The CDR3 runs to 14 residues. Germline lookup yields CDR1 SGHTA and CDR2 FQGNSA. The V gene end was trimmed by 3 bases and the J gene end by 5 bases; junction bases not matched to a gene: 4. The CDR3 DNA sequence: TGTGCCAGCAGCTTGACAGGGGGCTCGAACGAGCAGTACTTC. Its protein product is CASSLTGGSNEQYF.

This chain links TRBV7-9 with TRBJ2-7; D is uncertain. Trimming removed 1 base from V and 4 bases from J, with 11 bases in between. CDR3 length: 14 residues. CDR1 and CDR2 from the germline V gene are SEHNR and FQNEAQ (reference sequence). The CDR3 DNA sequence: TGTGCCAGCAGCTTAGGGACGATCTTATACGAGCAGTACTTC. Amino acids: CASSLGTILYEQYF.

As DNA, the CDR3 is TGTGCCAGCAGTGACCCTGGGCGGGGCGCGACTAATGAAAAACTGTTTTTT. This encodes CASSDPGRGATNEKLFF. The chain couples TRBV25-1 to TRBJ1-4; the D gene is possibly TRBD1 (5 bases). The CDR3 spans 17 residues. Deletions cut 3 bases from V and 2 bases from J, with 16 bases between. CDR1 is MGHDK and CDR2 is SYGVNS in the germline V gene.